Sequencing of this TCR beta chain was carried out in a study of T cells in Graves' hyperthyroidism and ophthalmopathy. It was uncontrolled infection, other autoimmune disease, pregnancy or lactation that excluded patients. Clinical symptoms, serum thyroxine, TRAb, thyroid ultrasound and orbital computed tomography established diagnosis. Initially, at the first diagnosis of hyperthyroidism and before any ophthalmopathy symptoms, blood was sampled. The CDR3 runs 17 residues. CDR1 and CDR2 from the germline V gene are DFQATT and SNEGSKA (reference sequence). With 6 bases removed from V and 4 bases from J, the gap between germline ends came to 24 bases. The study's findings and limits: Expanded thyroid clonotypes (above 0.001) were mostly also found in blood.

RNA transcripts gave rise to amplified TCR beta CDR3 regions. A set of HTBI primers served as the primers for a first-round RT-PCR of the TCR CDR3. Each CDR3 protein is one row after TCRdb ran MiXCR on the multiplex PCR reads. The sample consists of approximately 600,000 distinct CDR3 sequences, about 15% of them appearing once. Details on this clonotype: What it recognizes is unknown.

The specimen sequenced was blood. This receptor was taken from a woman aged 30 to 39 with Graves' hyperthyroidism that later progressed to Graves' ophthalmopathy. The chain is built from TRBV20-1 and TRBJ2-2; D assignment may be TRBD1 or TRBD2 (5 bases each). The CDR3 loop reads CSALHERVRDLTGELFF. In DNA form, the CDR3 reads TGCAGTGCCCTACACGAACGTGTTCGGGACCTCACCGGGGAGCTGTTTTTT.